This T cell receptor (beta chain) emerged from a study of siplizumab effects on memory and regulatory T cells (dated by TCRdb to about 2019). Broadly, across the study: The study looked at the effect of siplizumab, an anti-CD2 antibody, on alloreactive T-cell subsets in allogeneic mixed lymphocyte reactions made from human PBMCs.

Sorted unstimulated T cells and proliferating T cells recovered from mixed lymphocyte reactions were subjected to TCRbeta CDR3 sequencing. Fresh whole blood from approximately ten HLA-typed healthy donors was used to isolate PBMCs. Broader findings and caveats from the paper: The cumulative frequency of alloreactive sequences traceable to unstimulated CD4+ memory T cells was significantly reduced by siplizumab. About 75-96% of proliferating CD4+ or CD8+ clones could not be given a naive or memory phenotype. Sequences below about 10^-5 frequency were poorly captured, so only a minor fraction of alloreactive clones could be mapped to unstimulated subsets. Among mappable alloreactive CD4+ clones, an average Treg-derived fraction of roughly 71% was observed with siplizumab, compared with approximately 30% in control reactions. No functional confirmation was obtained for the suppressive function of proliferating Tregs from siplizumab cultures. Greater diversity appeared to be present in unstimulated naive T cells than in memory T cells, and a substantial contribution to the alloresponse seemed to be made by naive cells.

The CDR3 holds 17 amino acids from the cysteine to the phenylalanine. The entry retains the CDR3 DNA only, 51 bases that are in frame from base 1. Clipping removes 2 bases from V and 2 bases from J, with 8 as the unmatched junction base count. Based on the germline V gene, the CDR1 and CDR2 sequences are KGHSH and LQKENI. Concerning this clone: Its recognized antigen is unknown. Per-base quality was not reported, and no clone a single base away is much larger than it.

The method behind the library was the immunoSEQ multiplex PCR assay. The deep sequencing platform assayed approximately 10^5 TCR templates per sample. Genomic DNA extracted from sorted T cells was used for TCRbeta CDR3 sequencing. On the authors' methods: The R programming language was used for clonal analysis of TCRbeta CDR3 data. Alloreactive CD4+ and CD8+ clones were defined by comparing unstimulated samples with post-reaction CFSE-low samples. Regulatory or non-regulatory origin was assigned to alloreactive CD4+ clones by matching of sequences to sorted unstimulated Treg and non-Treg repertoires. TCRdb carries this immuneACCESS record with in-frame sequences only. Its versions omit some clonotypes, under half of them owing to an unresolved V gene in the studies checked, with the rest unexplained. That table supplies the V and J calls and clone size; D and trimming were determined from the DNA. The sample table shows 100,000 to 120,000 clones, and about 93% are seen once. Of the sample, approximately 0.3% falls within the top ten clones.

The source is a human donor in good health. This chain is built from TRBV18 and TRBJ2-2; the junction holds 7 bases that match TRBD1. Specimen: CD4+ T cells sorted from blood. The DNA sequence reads TGTGCCAGCTCACCAATACAGGGGAGCCAAAACACCGGGGAGCTGTTTTTT. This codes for CASSPIQGSQNTGELFF.